The sequence of this T cell receptor (beta chain) was determined in a study of blood T cell repertoires in COVID-19. Study in general: Material from acute and convalescent COVID-19 was sourced from the United States, Italy and Spain. The analysed material was cDNA or gDNA that came from T cells, B-cell-depleted T cells, or PBMCs.

As handled by the study authors: Reference gene primer amplification in the assay estimated nucleated cell counts. Sequencing used immunoSEQ multiplex PCR; TCRdb keeps in-frame clones, though not all of them. Clone size and V and J calls were adopted from that table, with D and trimming inferred from the DNA. The data hold about 71,000 clones, with 82% observed a single time. Trimming pared 2 bases from V and 2 bases from J, leaving 7 bases between. Looked up from germline, CDR1 is MNHEY and CDR2 is SVGAGI. This CDR3 contains 14 residues. This clonotype was sampled from a woman of 80 years or more with acute or convalescent COVID-19. The specimen was peripheral blood. This chain connects TRBV6-5 to TRBJ1-3; D remains unclear. The CDR3 sequence: CASSYREPGNTIYF. The CDR3 DNA sequence: TGTGCCAGCAGTTACCGGGAACCTGGAAACACCATATATTTT.